This entry concerns a single T cell receptor beta chain. Its specificity is not known. Researchers ran the PCR with 60 Vbeta and 13 Jbeta primers. Assay used: immunoSEQ multiplex PCR; TCRdb lists only in-frame clones, some missing. The sample shows 100,000 to 150,000 clones, roughly 74% of them seen only once. This record belongs to a study of cytomegalovirus exposure and HLA in healthy donors. General observations from the study: The availability of immune exposure information extended only to CMV serostatus. Links to common viral pathogens appeared, in a later analysis, for several of the most significant clusters. Associated with cytomegalovirus, according to the listing, were around 160 TCR beta chains. In vitro confirmation showed a few CMV-associated chains to be CMV antigen specific.

The V segment lost 2 bases and the J segment 3 bases; nucleotides outside the gene matches: 7. The CDR3 spans 16 residues. Germline V gene data show CDR1 as ENHRY and CDR2 as SYGVKD. The J gene is TRBJ2-5, the V gene TRBV10-3; 9 bases agree with TRBD2. The TCR was taken from a woman between 45 and 60 years old in good health and CMV-seropositive. The specimen sequenced was PBMCs. CDR3 nucleotides: TGTGCCATCAGTGAGGGCGGGGGGGCCGGTAAAGAGACCCAGTACTTC. This sequence encodes CAISEGGGAGKETQYF.